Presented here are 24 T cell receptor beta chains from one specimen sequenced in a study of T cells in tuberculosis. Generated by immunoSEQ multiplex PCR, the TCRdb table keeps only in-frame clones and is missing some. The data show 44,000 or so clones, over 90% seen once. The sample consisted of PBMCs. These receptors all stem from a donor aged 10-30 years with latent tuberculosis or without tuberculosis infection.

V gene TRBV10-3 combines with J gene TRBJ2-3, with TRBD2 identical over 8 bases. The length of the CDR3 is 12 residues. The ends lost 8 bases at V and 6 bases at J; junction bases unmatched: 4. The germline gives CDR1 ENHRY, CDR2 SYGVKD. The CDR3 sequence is CAISGLEDTQYF. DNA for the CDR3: TGTGCCATCTCGGGACTAGAGGATACGCAGTATTTT.

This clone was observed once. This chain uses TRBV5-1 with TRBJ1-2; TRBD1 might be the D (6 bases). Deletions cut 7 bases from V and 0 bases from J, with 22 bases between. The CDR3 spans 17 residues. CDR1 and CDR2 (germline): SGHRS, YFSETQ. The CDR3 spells CASRPTYRGGTNYGYTF. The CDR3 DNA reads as TGCGCCAGCCGTCCCACATATCGAGGGGGTACTAACTATGGCTACACCTTC.

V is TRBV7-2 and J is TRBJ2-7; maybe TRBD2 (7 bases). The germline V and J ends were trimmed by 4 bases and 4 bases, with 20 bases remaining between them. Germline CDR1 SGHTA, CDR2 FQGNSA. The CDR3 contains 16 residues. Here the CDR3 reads CASSSLSRGARYEQYF. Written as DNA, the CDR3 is TGTGCCAGCAGCTCCCTGAGTCGGGGGGCGCGGTACGAGCAGTACTTC.

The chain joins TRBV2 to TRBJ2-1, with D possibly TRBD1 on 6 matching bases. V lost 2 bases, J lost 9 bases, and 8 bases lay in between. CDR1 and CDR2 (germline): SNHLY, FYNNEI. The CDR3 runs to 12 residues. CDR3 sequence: CASSEWGREQFF. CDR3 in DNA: TGTGCCAGCAGTGAATGGGGGCGTGAGCAGTTCTTC.

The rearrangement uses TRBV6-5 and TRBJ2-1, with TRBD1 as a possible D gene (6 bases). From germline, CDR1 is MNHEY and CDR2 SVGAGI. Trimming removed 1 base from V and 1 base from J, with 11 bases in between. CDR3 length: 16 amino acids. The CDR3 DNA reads TGTGCCAGCAGTTACTTCACAGGGTTTTCCTACAATGAGCAGTTCTTC. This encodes CASSYFTGFSYNEQFF.

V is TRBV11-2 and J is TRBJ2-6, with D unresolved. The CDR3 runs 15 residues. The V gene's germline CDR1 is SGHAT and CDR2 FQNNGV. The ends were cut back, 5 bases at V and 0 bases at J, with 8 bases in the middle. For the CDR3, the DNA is TGTGCCAGCAGCCCAGTTAACTCTGGGGCCAACGTCCTGACTTTC. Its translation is CASSPVNSGANVLTF.

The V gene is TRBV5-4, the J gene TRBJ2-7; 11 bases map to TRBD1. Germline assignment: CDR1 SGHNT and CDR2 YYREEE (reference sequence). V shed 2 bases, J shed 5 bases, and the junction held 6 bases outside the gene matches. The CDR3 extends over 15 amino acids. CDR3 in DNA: TGTGCCAGCAGCTTCTGGACAGGGGGCCGGAACGAGCAGTACTTC. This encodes CASSFWTGGRNEQYF. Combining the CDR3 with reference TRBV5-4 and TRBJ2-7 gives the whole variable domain ETGVTQSPTHLIKTRGQQVTLRCSSQSGHNTVSWYQQALGQGPQFIFQYYREEENGRGNFPPRFSGLQFPNYSSELNVNALELDDSALYLCASSFWTGGRNEQYFGPGTRLTVT.

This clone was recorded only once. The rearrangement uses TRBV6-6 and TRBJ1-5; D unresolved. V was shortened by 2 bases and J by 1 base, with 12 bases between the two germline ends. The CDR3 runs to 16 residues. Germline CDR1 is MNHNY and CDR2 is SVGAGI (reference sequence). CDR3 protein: CASSYGQPLSNQPQHF. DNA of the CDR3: TGTGCCAGCAGTTACGGGCAGCCATTAAGCAATCAGCCCCAGCATTTT.

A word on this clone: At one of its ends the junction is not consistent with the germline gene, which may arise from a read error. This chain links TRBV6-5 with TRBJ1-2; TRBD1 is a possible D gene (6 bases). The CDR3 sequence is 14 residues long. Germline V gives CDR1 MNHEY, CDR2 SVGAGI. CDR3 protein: CASSYRGGNSGYTF. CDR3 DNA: TGTGCCAGCAGTTACAGGGGGGGGAACTCTGGCTACACCTTC.

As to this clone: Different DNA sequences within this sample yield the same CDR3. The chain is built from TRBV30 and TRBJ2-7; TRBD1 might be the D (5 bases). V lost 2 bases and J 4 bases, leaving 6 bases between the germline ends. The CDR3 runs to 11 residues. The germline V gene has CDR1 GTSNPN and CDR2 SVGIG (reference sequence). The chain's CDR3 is CAWSPGYEQYF. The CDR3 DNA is TGTGCCTGGAGTCCAGGGTACGAGCAGTACTTC.

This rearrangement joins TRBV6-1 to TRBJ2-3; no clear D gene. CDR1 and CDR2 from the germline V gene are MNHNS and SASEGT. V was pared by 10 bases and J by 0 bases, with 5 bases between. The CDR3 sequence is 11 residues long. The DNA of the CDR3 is TGTGCCACCCTTAGCACAGATACGCAGTATTTT. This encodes CATLSTDTQYF.

The CDR3 sequence: CASSRTGTEVYNEQFF. Here the CDR3 DNA reads TGTGCCAGCAGCCGCACCGGGACAGAGGTATACAATGAGCAGTTCTTC. This sequence joins TRBV14 and TRBJ2-1, with TRBD1 matching 7 bases. The CDR3 contains 16 residues. Looked up from germline, CDR1 is SGHDN and CDR2 is FVKESK. After removal of 4 bases from V and 4 bases from J, the junction contained 10 bases not matched to a gene.

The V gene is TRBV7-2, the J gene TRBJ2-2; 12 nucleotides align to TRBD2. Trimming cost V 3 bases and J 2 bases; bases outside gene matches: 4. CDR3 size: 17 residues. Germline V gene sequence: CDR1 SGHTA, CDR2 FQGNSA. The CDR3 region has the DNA TGTGCCAGCAGCTTGACTAGCGGGAGAGTTAACACCGGGGAGCTGTTTTTT. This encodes CASSLTSGRVNTGELFF.

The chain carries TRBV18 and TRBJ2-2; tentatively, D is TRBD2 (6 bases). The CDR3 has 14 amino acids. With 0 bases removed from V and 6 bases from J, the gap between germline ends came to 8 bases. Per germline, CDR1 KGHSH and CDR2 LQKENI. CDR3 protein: CASSPPWGAGELFF. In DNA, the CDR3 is TGTGCCAGCTCACCACCGTGGGGGGCCGGGGAGCTGTTTTTT.

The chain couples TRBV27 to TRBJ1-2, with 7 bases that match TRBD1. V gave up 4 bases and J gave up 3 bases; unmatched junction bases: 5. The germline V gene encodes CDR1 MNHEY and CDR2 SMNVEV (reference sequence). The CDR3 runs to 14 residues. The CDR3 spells CASSSRQGHYGYTF. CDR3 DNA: TGTGCCAGCAGTTCCCGACAGGGCCACTATGGCTACACCTTC.

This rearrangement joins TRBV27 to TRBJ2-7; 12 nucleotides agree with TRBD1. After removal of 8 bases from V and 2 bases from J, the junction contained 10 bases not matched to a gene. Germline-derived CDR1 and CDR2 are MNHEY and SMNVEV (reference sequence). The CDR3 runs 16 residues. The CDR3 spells CASRPGTGGHTYEQYF. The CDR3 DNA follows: TGTGCCAGCCGTCCCGGGACAGGGGGCCATACCTACGAGCAGTACTTC.

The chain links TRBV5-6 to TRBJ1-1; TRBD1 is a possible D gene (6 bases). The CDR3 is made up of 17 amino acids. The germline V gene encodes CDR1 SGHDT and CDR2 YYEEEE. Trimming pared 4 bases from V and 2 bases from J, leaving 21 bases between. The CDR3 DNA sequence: TGTGCCAGCAGCCCAGCACCGTCCTTCAGGGGAAACACTGAAGCTTTCTTT. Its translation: CASSPAPSFRGNTEAFF.

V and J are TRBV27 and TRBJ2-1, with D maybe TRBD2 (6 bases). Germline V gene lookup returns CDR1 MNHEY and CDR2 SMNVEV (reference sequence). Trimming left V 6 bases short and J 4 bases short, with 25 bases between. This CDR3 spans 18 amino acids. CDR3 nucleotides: TGTGCCAGCAGCCCCGAACTTCGACTAGAGATATCGTACAATGAGCAGTTCTTC. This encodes CASSPELRLEISYNEQFF.

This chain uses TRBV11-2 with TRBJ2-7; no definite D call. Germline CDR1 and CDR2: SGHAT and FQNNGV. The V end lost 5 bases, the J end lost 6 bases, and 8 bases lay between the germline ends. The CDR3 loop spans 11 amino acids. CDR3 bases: TGTGCCAGCAGCCCGGGTGTCGAGCAGTACTTC. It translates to CASSPGVEQYF.

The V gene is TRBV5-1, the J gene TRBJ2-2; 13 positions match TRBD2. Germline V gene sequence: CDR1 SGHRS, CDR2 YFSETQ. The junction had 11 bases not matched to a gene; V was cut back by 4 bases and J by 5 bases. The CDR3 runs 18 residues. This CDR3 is CASSSTRLAGGQTGELFF. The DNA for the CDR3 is TGCGCCAGCAGCAGCACCAGACTAGCGGGGGGCCAAACCGGGGAGCTGTTTTTT.

The CDR3 loop reads CASSYSIDEQFF. The CDR3 DNA reads TGTGCCAGCAGTTACTCCATTGATGAGCAGTTCTTC. The chain employs TRBV6-6 and TRBJ2-1; D gene uncertain. The CDR3 length is 12 residues. Germline lookup yields CDR1 MNHNY and CDR2 SVGAGI (reference sequence). Trimming removed 0 bases from V and 8 bases from J, with 5 bases in between.

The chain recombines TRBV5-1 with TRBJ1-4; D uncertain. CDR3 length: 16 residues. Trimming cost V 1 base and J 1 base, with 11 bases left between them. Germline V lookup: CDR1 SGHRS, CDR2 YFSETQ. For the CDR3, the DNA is TGCGCCAGCAGCTTGAGTGCGGGGAAAACTAATGAAAAACTGTTTTTT. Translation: CASSLSAGKTNEKLFF.

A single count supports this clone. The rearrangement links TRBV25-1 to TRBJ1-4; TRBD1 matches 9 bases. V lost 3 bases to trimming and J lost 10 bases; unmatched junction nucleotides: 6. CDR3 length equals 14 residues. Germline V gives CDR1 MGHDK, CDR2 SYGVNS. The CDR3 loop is CASSDLRQGGKLFF. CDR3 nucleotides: TGTGCCAGCAGTGACCTGCGACAGGGGGGAAAACTGTTTTTT.

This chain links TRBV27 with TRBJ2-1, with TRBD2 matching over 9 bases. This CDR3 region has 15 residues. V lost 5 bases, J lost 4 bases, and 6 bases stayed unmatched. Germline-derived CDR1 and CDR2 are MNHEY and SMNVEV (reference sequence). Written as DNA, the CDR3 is TGTGCCAGCAGTCCTGGGACTAGCCCGTACAATGAGCAGTTCTTC. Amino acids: CASSPGTSPYNEQFF.